The 19 T cell receptor beta chains reported below all come from one sample, sequenced in a study of shared clonotypes between healthy human individuals. Produced via immunoSEQ multiplex PCR; TCRdb's table is partial and in-frame only. The top ten clones hold around 12% of a sample with about 560,000 clones, around 77% of them seen once. Specimen: PBMCs. Receptors originate from a woman aged 40-49 years in good health. Some clones in this sample may be carry-over from other donors' samples.

The gene calls are TRBV7-9 and TRBJ2-7, with TRBD2 identical over 12 bases. This CDR3 is 15 amino acids long. CDR1 and CDR2 (germline): SEHNR, FQNEAQ (reference sequence). Trimming cost V 6 bases and J 3 bases; bases outside gene matches: 6. The CDR3 DNA sequence: TGTGCCAGCAGACCTCTAGCGGGAGGGTTCTACGAGCAGTACTTC. This gives the protein CASRPLAGGFYEQYF.

V usage is TRBV28 and J usage is TRBJ1-2; D not certain. Trimming took 5 bases from V and 3 from J, leaving 10 bases between them. The CDR3 is 13 amino acids. Germline CDR1 reads MDHEN; CDR2 reads SYDVKM. CDR3 in amino acids: CASSQQIYYGYTF. The CDR3 coding sequence is TGTGCCAGCAGTCAACAGATTTACTATGGCTACACCTTC.

The J gene is TRBJ1-2, the V gene TRBV10-1, with 7 bases fitting TRBD1. V was pared by 6 bases and J by 6 bases, with 7 bases of the junction left unmatched. Germline lookup yields CDR1 WNHNN and CDR2 SYGVQD (reference sequence). The CDR3 sequence is 13 residues long. CDR3 nucleotide sequence: TGCGCCAGCAGCAAGGACAGGAGGGATGGCTACACCTTC. Translated: CASSKDRRDGYTF.

The V call is TRBV6-4, the J call TRBJ2-2; D uncertain. The V and J ends lost 3 bases and 5 bases respectively, with 7 bases between them. The CDR3 has 13 amino acids. Germline V gene sequence: CDR1 MRHNA, CDR2 SNTAGT. The chain's CDR3 is CASSEISTGELFF. The CDR3 DNA reads TGTGCCAGCAGTGAAATTTCAACCGGGGAGCTGTTTTTT.

The chain carries TRBV7-2 and TRBJ2-7; 8 positions match TRBD1. CDR1 is SGHTA, CDR2 FQGNSA, per germline. This CDR3 contains 14 residues. V shed 4 bases, J shed 3 bases, and the junction held 5 bases outside the gene matches. CDR3 loop: CASSSQGALYEQYF. The CDR3 DNA is TGTGCCAGCAGCTCGCAGGGGGCCCTCTACGAGCAGTACTTC.

In this sample, this clone turned up a few times. The chain is built from TRBV11-2 and TRBJ2-3; 7 nucleotides agree with TRBD1. This CDR3 contains 16 residues. The V and J ends lost 3 bases and 5 bases, in that order; junction bases with no gene match: 11. Germline V gene lookup returns CDR1 SGHAT and CDR2 FQNNGV. The CDR3 region is CASSFDRQSGGDTQYF. CDR3 bases: TGTGCCAGCAGCTTCGACCGCCAATCAGGGGGAGATACGCAGTATTTT.

On this clone: A far larger clone lies a single base away; this is likely a read error. The sample carries other DNA sequences with the same CDR3. The chain is built from TRBV30 and TRBJ1-3; a weak D match, TRBD1 (5 bases). CDR3 length: 13 residues. V lost 8 bases, J lost 4 bases, and 15 bases lay in between. CDR1 is GTSNPN and CDR2 is SVGIG in the germline V gene (reference sequence). CDR3 bases: TGTGCCCAGGTGGGGGGATTCGGAAACACCATATATTTT. The encoded protein is CAQVGGFGNTIYF.

The rearrangement joins TRBV4-1 to TRBJ2-2, with a weak D call TRBD1 (6 bases). The germline V and J ends were trimmed by 4 bases and 1 base, with 16 bases remaining between them. Per germline, CDR1 MGHRA and CDR2 YSYEKL. This CDR3 is built from 17 residues. CDR3 bases: TGCGCCAGCAGCCGGGACACAATCCCCTGGAACACCGGGGAGCTGTTTTTT. Its translation: CASSRDTIPWNTGELFF.

The chain is built from TRBV10-2 and TRBJ1-5; D is possibly TRBD1 (5 bases). From germline, CDR1 is WSHSY and CDR2 SAAADI. V lost 6 bases, J lost 5 bases, and 17 bases lay in between. This CDR3 is 15 amino acids long. In nucleotides, the CDR3 is TGCGCCAGCAGCACAGGTCTAAATGAGTATCAGCCCCAGCATTTT. Encoded protein: CASSTGLNEYQPQHF.

The chain is built from TRBV18 and TRBJ2-7; D may match TRBD1 or TRBD2 (5 bases each). The CDR3 spans 14 residues. Germline V lookup: CDR1 KGHSH, CDR2 LQKENI. Trimming cost V 2 bases and J 4 bases, with 12 bases left between them. CDR3 amino acids: CASSPLGESYEQYF. For the CDR3, the DNA is TGTGCCAGCTCACCATTGGGGGAAAGTTACGAGCAGTACTTC.

The genes are TRBV5-6 and TRBJ2-1; 10 bases match TRBD2. With 4 bases clipped from V and 3 bases from J, the junction kept 10 bases outside the gene matches. Germline lookup yields CDR1 SGHDT and CDR2 YYEEEE. CDR3 size: 17 residues. CDR3 sequence (DNA): TGTGCCAGCAGCCCGTTGAGCGGGAGGGCCCTCTACAATGAGCAGTTCTTC. It encodes CASSPLSGRALYNEQFF.

The V call is TRBV6-9, the J call TRBJ2-3, with 10 bases aligning to TRBD2. Per the germline V gene, CDR1 is MNHGY and CDR2 is SVAAGI. This CDR3 is built from 16 residues. Unmatched junction bases numbered 9, after V lost 3 bases and J lost 6 bases. CDR3 bases: TGTGCCAGCAGTTACCAGCGGGAGGGCCGGGGGGATACGCAGTATTTT. Protein: CASSYQREGRGDTQYF.

This clone was observed a handful of times. CDR3 bases: TGTGCCAGCAGCTTAAATCCCTCCGGGCTTGAGCAGTACTTC. This gives the protein CASSLNPSGLEQYF. The chain carries TRBV7-9 and TRBJ2-7; D ambiguous. Germline CDR1 SEHNR, CDR2 FQNEAQ (reference sequence). V shed 2 bases and J shed 7 bases, with 15 bases lying between them. The CDR3 extends over 14 amino acids.

V and J are TRBV10-1 and TRBJ2-1, with D perhaps TRBD2 (6 bases). CDR1 WNHNN and CDR2 SYGVQD come from the germline V gene (reference sequence). CDR3 length equals 13 residues. With 5 bases removed from V and 10 bases from J, the gap between germline ends came to 15 bases. This chain's CDR3 is CASSSPTGREQFF. The DNA for the CDR3 is TGCGCCAGCAGTAGCCCAACGGGGAGGGAGCAGTTCTTC.

J is TRBJ1-2 and V is TRBV19; 7 bases line up with TRBD1. There are 13 residues in the CDR3. Germline V lookup: CDR1 LNHDA, CDR2 SQIVND (reference sequence). Losses at the gene ends were 9 bases for V and 7 bases for J; bases not matched to a gene: 11. Written as DNA, the CDR3 is TGTGCCAGCTGGGGGACAGAAGCGCGTGGCTACACCTTC. Protein sequence: CASWGTEARGYTF. Looking up the rest from reference TRBV19 and TRBJ1-2 gives the full variable domain: DGGITQSPKYLFRKEGQNVTLSCEQNLNHDAMYWYRQDPGQGLRLIYYSQIVNDFQKGDIAEGYSVSREKKESFPLTVTSAQKNPTAFYLCASWGTEARGYTFGSGTRLTVV.

Comment on this clone: Other nucleotide sequences from this sample produce the same CDR3. This chain joins TRBV30 and TRBJ1-1; D unclear. CDR1 is GTSNPN, CDR2 SVGIG, per germline (reference sequence). The ends were cut back, 2 bases at V and 1 base at J, with 8 bases in the middle. This CDR3 is 13 amino acids long. The CDR3 is CAWSPRRNTEAFF. In DNA form, the CDR3 reads TGTGCCTGGAGTCCACGTAGGAACACTGAAGCTTTCTTT.

This clone was seen many times. The chain combines TRBV10-3 with TRBJ1-5; D not certain. The V gene lost 8 bases and the J gene lost 7 bases, with 15 bases spanning the gap. Germline V gene data show CDR1 as ENHRY and CDR2 as SYGVKD. The CDR3 is made up of 13 amino acids. DNA for the CDR3: TGTGCCATCGGGCGGGCGGTGGGACAGCCCCAGCATTTT. This codes for CAIGRAVGQPQHF.

V is TRBV9 and J is TRBJ2-5, with D possibly called TRBD1 or TRBD2 (5 bases each). The CDR3 is made up of 15 amino acids. Looked up from germline, CDR1 is SGDLS and CDR2 is YYNGEE. The V and J ends lost 4 bases and 2 bases respectively, with 15 bases between them. In DNA form, the CDR3 reads TGTGCCAGCAGCCGACGGGGTTGGGGGCAAGAGACCCAGTACTTC. Protein: CASSRRGWGQETQYF.

V gene TRBV6-1 combines with J gene TRBJ2-1; 7 bases map to TRBD2. V shed 1 base, J shed 3 bases, and the junction held 12 bases outside the gene matches. Germline values: CDR1 MNHNS, CDR2 SASEGT. This CDR3 is built from 18 residues. The DNA of the CDR3 is TGTGCCAGCAGTGAAGTGGTAAGCGGGACCCCTTACTACAATGAGCAGTTCTTC. Amino acid sequence: CASSEVVSGTPYYNEQFF.